Below, 18 T cell receptor beta chains from the same sample are listed, as sequenced in a study of blood T cells in healthy people across ages. Then a second PCR, running about 7 to 11 cycles, was carried out with a sample-barcoded 5' primer and a J-beta primer mix. TCRdb re-analysed the 5' RACE reads in MiXCR, keeping a single row per CDR3 protein. The profile shows roughly 680,000 distinct CDR3 sequences, approximately 52% of them singletons. The sample taken for sequencing was blood. The receptors were gathered from a woman older than 75 in good health.

This rearrangement joins TRBV11-2 to TRBJ1-6; the D is unclear. Deletions cut 4 bases from V and 8 bases from J, with 9 bases between. The germline gives CDR1 SGHAT, CDR2 FQNNGV. This CDR3 spans 13 amino acids. CDR3: CASSSVFDSPLHF. For the CDR3, the DNA is TGTGCCAGCAGCTCCGTATTTGATTCACCCCTCCACTTT. Drawing the rest from reference TRBV11-2 and TRBJ1-6, the complete variable domain is EAGVAQSPRYKIIEKRQSVAFWCNPISGHATLYWYQQILGQGPKLLIQFQNNGVVDDSQLPKDRFSAERLKGVDSTLKIQPAKLEDSAVYLCASSSVFDSPLHFGNGTRLTVT.

This clonotype was found many times. V is TRBV29-1 and J is TRBJ2-3; either TRBD1 or TRBD2 may fit D (5 bases each). Germline V gene data show CDR1 as SQVTM and CDR2 as ANQGSEA. The CDR3 covers 16 residues. Between the trimmed V and J ends, which lost 3 bases and 2 bases, there was a span of 18 bases. Here the CDR3 reads CSVDPSDGTFTDTQYF. The CDR3 bases are TGCAGCGTTGACCCCTCGGACGGGACGTTCACAGATACGCAGTATTTT.

As DNA, the CDR3 is TGCAGTGCTAGCGGTTTGGGGCCAGATTACTCCTACGAGCAGTACTTC. Its protein is CSASGLGPDYSYEQYF. The chain uses TRBV20-1 and TRBJ2-7; D may be TRBD1 (5 bases). The length of the CDR3 is 16 residues. The V end lost 3 bases, the J end lost 0 bases, and 18 bases lay between the germline ends. Germline V gives CDR1 DFQATT, CDR2 SNEGSKA (reference sequence).

This clonotype was found a few times. The rearrangement links TRBV10-3 to TRBJ2-1; possibly TRBD2 for D (5 bases). CDR1 is ENHRY, CDR2 SYGVKD, per germline. This CDR3 spans 11 amino acids. V lost 6 bases, J lost 12 bases, and 12 bases lay in between. CDR3 in amino acids: CAISELGGQFF. The CDR3 DNA sequence: TGTGCCATCAGCGAACTAGGTGGGCAGTTCTTC.

Notes on this clonotype: This sequence may be a read error, since a much larger clone differs from it by one base. The chain recombines TRBV7-2 with TRBJ2-5, with 12 bases identical to TRBD2. Germline CDR1 is SGHTA and CDR2 is FQGNSA. The CDR3 is made up of 16 amino acids. V was clipped by 5 bases and J by 11 bases; unmatched bases: 15. This CDR3 reads CASSPHGLAGSNEQYF. The DNA for the CDR3 is TGTGCCAGCAGCCCTCACGGACTAGCGGGATCCAATGAGCAGTACTTC. Full variable domain (outside the CDR3, taken from reference TRBV7-2 and TRBJ2-5): GAGVSQSPSNKVTEKGKDVELRCDPISGHTALYWYRQSLGQGLEFLIYFQGNSAPDKSGLPSDRFSAERTGGSVSTLTIQRTQQEDSAVYLCASSPHGLAGSNEQYFGPGTRLLVL.

On this clonotype: A much larger clone differs by one base, so this may be a read error. The chain joins TRBV20-1 to TRBJ1-5; TRBD1 is a possible D gene (6 bases). Per the germline V gene, CDR1 is DFQATT and CDR2 is SNEGSKA (reference sequence). CDR3 size: 16 residues. CDR3 amino acids: CSASPWTVYSNQPRHF. CDR3 DNA sequence: TGCAGTGCTAGCCCCTGGACAGTTTATAGCAATCAGCCCCGGCATTTT.

This clonotype was counted ten times or more. V is TRBV20-1 and J is TRBJ2-4; 13 nucleotides line up with TRBD2. Per germline, CDR1 DFQATT and CDR2 SNEGSKA (reference sequence). V shed 1 base and J 9 bases; nucleotides not matched to a gene: 12. CDR3 length: 17 residues. The CDR3: CSARVTLLAGGPRIQYF. The CDR3 nucleotides are TGCAGTGCTAGAGTCACCCTACTAGCGGGAGGGCCACGCATTCAGTACTTC.

The table lists this clonotype with many counts. V usage is TRBV20-1 and J usage is TRBJ2-7; D gene uncertain. The CDR3 has 11 residues. V lost 5 bases and J 5 bases, leaving 10 bases between the germline ends. Germline V gene data show CDR1 as DFQATT and CDR2 as SNEGSKA (reference sequence). The CDR3: CSASQSNEQYF. In DNA form, the CDR3 reads TGCAGTGCTTCACAGAGCAACGAGCAGTACTTC.

This clonotype was seen at least ten times. The V call is TRBV15, the J call TRBJ2-1; D not certain. V was trimmed by 1 base and J by 8 bases, leaving 6 bases between them. This CDR3 spans 12 amino acids. CDR1 LNHNV and CDR2 YYDKDF come from the germline V gene (reference sequence). The CDR3 loop reads CATSRGAYEQFF. The CDR3 region has the DNA TGTGCCACCAGCAGAGGGGCGTATGAGCAGTTCTTC.

The sample holds a few counts of this clonotype. The chain uses TRBV20-1 and TRBJ2-1; D gene unclear. V lost 2 bases, J lost 0 bases, and 11 bases lay in between. The CDR3 has 15 amino acids. Germline-derived CDR1 and CDR2 are DFQATT and SNEGSKA (reference sequence). The CDR3 here is CSARSQDFSYNEQFF. The CDR3 nucleotides are TGCAGTGCTAGATCCCAGGATTTCTCCTACAATGAGCAGTTCTTC.

The sample holds many counts of this clonotype. This chain uses TRBV13 with TRBJ2-5; tentative D call: TRBD2 (6 bases). Trimming removed 2 bases from V and 5 bases from J, with 12 bases in between. This CDR3 is 14 amino acids long. Germline CDR1 reads PRHDT; CDR2 reads FYEKMQ (reference sequence). CDR3 region: CASSLRSGGETQYF. DNA for the CDR3: TGTGCCAGCAGCTTACGGTCCGGGGGTGAGACCCAGTACTTC.

As regards this clonotype: A junction boundary mismatches the germline segment, possibly from a read error. The chain joins TRBV15 to TRBJ2-3; 8 nucleotides agree with TRBD1. CDR1 is LNHNV, CDR2 YYDKDF, per germline (reference sequence). This CDR3 spans 15 amino acids. CDR3 sequence reads: CATSLGQGGTDMQYF. As DNA, the CDR3 is TGTGCCACCAGCTTAGGACAGGGTGGGACAGATATGCAGTATTTT.

In the case of this clonotype: The germline gene is not matched at one end of the junction; a read error may be the cause. The CDR3 bases are TGCGCCAGCAGCTTGCCAGGGAATAAGTCACCCCTCCACTTT. This sequence encodes CASSLPGNKSPLHF. The rearrangement uses TRBV5-1 and TRBJ1-6; D possibly corresponds to TRBD1 (5 bases). Germline values: CDR1 SGHRS, CDR2 YFSETQ. CDR3 size: 14 residues.

This clonotype was detected only a few times. J is TRBJ1-4 and V is TRBV28; a weak D match, TRBD1 (6 bases). This CDR3 comprises 16 residues. From germline, CDR1 is MDHEN and CDR2 SYDVKM. The V end was cut by 2 bases, the J end by 4 bases, with 14 bases between. The CDR3 nucleotides read TGTGCCAGCAGTTTAAGGGGCACAGGGCTTAATGAAAAACTGTTTTTT. Amino acids: CASSLRGTGLNEKLFF.

In its sample, this clonotype was seen a few times. This chain links TRBV4-2 with TRBJ2-2; D not resolved. V was shortened by 0 bases and J by 6 bases, with 5 bases between the two germline ends. CDR3 length: 13 amino acids. Germline lookup yields CDR1 LGHNA and CDR2 YNFKEQ. The CDR3 DNA sequence: TGTGCCAGCAGCCAAGAAGGCCCCGGGGAGCTGTTTTTT. Translated, it gives CASSQEGPGELFF.

Comments on this clonotype: Being one base from a much bigger clone, this may be a read error. This chain connects TRBV5-1 to TRBJ2-7; 9 bases match TRBD1. The tail of the sequence fits TRBJ2-5 better, so the J call may be wrong. This CDR3 comprises 13 residues. The germline V gene has CDR1 SGHRS and CDR2 YFSETQ. The CDR3 DNA follows: TGCGCCGGTAGAAACCCGGGACAGGGGACCCAGTACTTC. This codes for CAGRNPGQGTQYF.

In this sample, this clonotype turned up many times. The rearrangement uses TRBV5-1 and TRBJ1-4; 8 nucleotides match TRBD1. The ends lost 0 bases at V and 8 bases at J; junction bases unmatched: 6. CDR1 and CDR2 (germline): SGHRS, YFSETQ. CDR3 length: 15 residues. The CDR3 loop is CASSLAGTGYEKLFF. DNA of the CDR3: TGCGCCAGCAGCTTGGCCGGGACAGGATACGAAAAACTGTTTTTT.

Worth noting for this clonotype: This may stem from a read error, because a much larger clone lies one nucleotide away. The J gene is TRBJ2-1, the V gene TRBV5-1; weak D call: TRBD1 (6 bases). Trimming pared 2 bases from V and 0 bases from J, leaving 12 bases between. CDR3 length: 16 residues. Germline CDR1 is SGHRS and CDR2 is YFSETQ. The CDR3: CASSLQGVHSYNEQFF. DNA of the CDR3: TGCGCCAGCAGCTTACAGGGTGTGCACTCCTACAATGAGCAGTTCTTC.